This record concerns one T cell receptor (beta chain) sequence. The sample belongs to a study of T cells in Graves' hyperthyroidism and ophthalmopathy. Overall study: Before any treatment, at initial diagnosis, peripheral blood was collected.

Clinical symptoms, serum thyroxine, TRAb, thyroid ultrasound and orbital computed tomography informed diagnoses. TCR beta CDR3 sequences were amplified from RNA transcripts. The HTBI primer set drove a first-round RT-PCR of the TCR CDR3. TCRdb re-analysed the multiplex PCR reads in MiXCR, keeping a single row per CDR3 protein. The top ten clones hold around 7.8% of a sample with about 560,000 distinct CDR3 sequences, more than 15% of them seen once. The CDR3 length is 15 residues. The ends were cut back, 1 base at V and 1 base at J, with 7 bases in the middle. The V gene's germline CDR1 is SGHVS and CDR2 FNYEAQ.

Source material: blood. This rearrangement joins TRBV7-6 to TRBJ2-2; no reliable D call. The origin of this receptor is a woman aged 30 to 39 with Graves' hyperthyroidism. The CDR3 DNA reads TGTGCCAGCAGCTTAGACCGCCAGAACACCGGGGAGCTGTTTTTT. Amino acid sequence: CASSLDRQNTGELFF.